The rows below give T cell receptor beta chains drawn from one sample of a study of CD8 T cells in ankylosing spondylitis. TCRdb reanalysed the 5' RACE reads using MiXCR and keeps one entry per CDR3 protein. This table holds approximately 400,000 distinct CDR3 sequences, 17% found once. The sequencing sample was made of blood, either unsorted or a sorted T cell fraction (not recorded which). The receptors were sampled from a male donor with ankylosing spondylitis. Both conserved end residues are part of each CDR3. The order of the fields is V gene, clone size, J gene, D gene, CDR3 DNA, CDR3 protein. D genes are given only for firm matches. The size entry is marked missing in some rows and otherwise reads once, few, many or a size class.

TRBV20-1,NA,TRBJ2-2,NA,TGCAGTGCTAGACATAAAGGGGGATATGCCGGGGAGCTGTTTTTT,CSARHKGGYAGELFF
TRBV5-1,NA,TRBJ1-6,TRBD1,TGCGCCAGCAGCCTTAGGACAGGGGGCGCTTCACCCCTCCACTTT,CASSLRTGGASPLHF
TRBV27,NA,TRBJ2-7,TRBD1,TGTGCCAGCAGTTTAGACGTCACAGGGGGCGAGCAGTACTTC,CASSLDVTGGEQYF
TRBV3-1,few,TRBJ2-7,TRBD2,TGTGCCAGCAGCTTGACTAGCGGGAGCCCCCACGAGCAGTACTTC,CASSLTSGSPHEQYF
TRBV5-1,NA,TRBJ1-4,TRBD1,TGCGCCAGCAGCTTGCCCGGGACAGCCGGCCCGTATGAAAAACTGTTTTTT,CASSLPGTAGPYEKLFF
TRBV30,many,TRBJ1-1,NA,TGTGCCTGGAGACCTACAGGGTTCCTGAACACTGAAGCTTTCTTT,CAWRPTGFLNTEAFF
TRBV7-9,NA,TRBJ2-7,TRBD2,TGTGCCAGCAGGGAAACTAGCGGAACCGCAGAGCAGTACTTC,CASRETSGTAEQYF
TRBV19,NA,TRBJ1-6,TRBD1,TGTGCCAGTAGTACCTCCAGGACAGGGGACAATTCACCCCTCCACTTT,CASSTSRTGDNSPLHF
TRBV11-2,NA,TRBJ1-6,NA,TGTGCCAGCAGCAGTACAGGACGGAGTGATTCACCCCTCCACTTT,CASSSTGRSDSPLHF
TRBV20-1,NA,TRBJ1-2,TRBD1,TGCAGTGCTAGGGTAGGGGGCGCGGGTGGCTACACCTTC,CSARVGGAGGYTF
TRBV7-6,many,TRBJ2-2,NA,TGCGCCAGCAGCTTGGGGGCGAACACCGGGGAGCTGTTTTTT,CASSLGANTGELFF
TRBV12-3/TRBV12-4,NA,TRBJ2-7,TRBD2,TGTGCCAGCAGTGTGGGACTAGCGGGGCACTCCTACGAGCAGTACTTC,CASSVGLAGHSYEQYF
TRBV6-5,many,TRBJ2-7,NA,TGTGCCAGCAGTGAAGGGCTCGAGCAGTACTTC,CASSEGLEQYF
TRBV6-1,few,TRBJ2-1,NA,TGTGCCACCGTCACGACACGGAGGGTCTACAATGAGCAGTTCTTC,CATVTTRRVYNEQFF
TRBV21-1,NA,TRBJ2-7,NA,TGTGCCAGCAGACCCCAGTCGAAGGGTTCTAGGCGGGACGAGCAGTACTTC,CASRPQSKGSRRDEQYF
TRBV15,few,TRBJ2-3,TRBD2,TGTGCCACCAGTTTGCAGCGGGGGGTTACAGATACGCAGTATTTT,CATSLQRGVTDTQYF
TRBV28,NA,TRBJ2-2,NA,TGTGCCAGCACTATCAACACCGGGGAGCTGTTTTTT,CASTINTGELFF
TRBV20-1,NA,TRBJ2-1,TRBD2,TGCAGTGCTATAGTGTATGGAGCGGGAAGCTCCTACAATGAGCAGTTCTTC,CSAIVYGAGSSYNEQFF
TRBV4-2,NA,TRBJ1-4,NA,TGTGCCAGCAGCCAAGCCCAGGCCGCAACTAATGAAAAACTGTTTTTT,CASSQAQAATNEKLFF
TRBV9,few,TRBJ2-2,NA,TGTGCCAGCAGCGTAGGGTACGGGTCCGGGGAGCTGTTTTTT,CASSVGYGSGELFF
TRBV20-1,many,TRBJ2-1,NA,TGCAGTGCTAGAGCCCAAAGTAATTACAATGAGCAGTTCTTC,CSARAQSNYNEQFF
TRBV12-3/TRBV12-4,few,TRBJ2-6,TRBD1,TGTGCCAGCAGAGCCTCAGGGGGTAAGGGGACATCTGGGGCCAACGTCCTGACTTTC,CASRASGGKGTSGANVLTF
TRBV6-1,NA,TRBJ1-5,NA,TGTGCCAGCAGGAACTCACCAGGGGCTGGGCAGCCCCAGCATTTT,CASRNSPGAGQPQHF
TRBV12-3/TRBV12-4,NA,TRBJ1-2,NA,TGTGCCAGCAGTTTAAGTCGGAGCTATGGCTACACCTTC,CASSLSRSYGYTF
TRBV19,few,TRBJ1-2,NA,TGTGCCAGTAGTATGAGTCAGCTACTCTATGGCTACACCTTC,CASSMSQLLYGYTF
TRBV6-5,NA,TRBJ2-5,TRBD1,TGTGCCAGCAGTTCTACCCGGGACAGGGGAAGGGAGACCCAGTACTTC,CASSSTRDRGRETQYF
TRBV15,NA,TRBJ1-1,NA,TGTGCCACCAGGGGGGGGAGGGTTTCTGGAGCTTTCTTT,CATRGGRVSGAFF
TRBV12-3/TRBV12-4,few,TRBJ2-7,TRBD1,TGTGCCAGCAGTATGGGACAGGGGATAAACGAGCAGTACTTC,CASSMGQGINEQYF
TRBV20-1,few,TRBJ2-7,TRBD2,TGCAGTGCTAGAGGACTAGGGACTAGCGGGGGATCCGAGCAGTACTTC,CSARGLGTSGGSEQYF